This T cell receptor beta chain was found in a study of T cell changes during pregnancy in multiple sclerosis (dated by TCRdb to the late 2010s). Describing the broader study: In women with multiple sclerosis, the researchers looked at how the T cell repertoire shifted as pregnancy progressed.

The library was generated by the immunoSEQ multiplex PCR assay. In its TCRdb copy, this immuneACCESS table keeps in-frame sequences only and misses some clones. Where compared with another copy, unresolved V genes explain less than half of these, and the others have no known cause. The sample contains about 53,000 clones, more than 90% of them found a single time. Jointly, the top ten make up 2.5% to 3.5% of the sample. On this clone: This clone's antigen is unknown. No per-base quality is available; no much larger clone lies one base away.

Trimming takes 1 base from V and 0 bases from J, and the germline ends sit 8 bases apart. Inclusive of the bounding cysteine and phenylalanine, the CDR3 is 14 residues long. The only DNA kept is the CDR3, 42 bases in frame from the first base. Taken from the germline V gene, the CDR1 and CDR2 loops are SGDLS and YYNGEE. In this chain, TRBV9 is recombined with TRBJ2-7; matching of 6 bases hints at TRBD2 as the D gene. This sequence originates from a female donor with multiple sclerosis, enrolled in a pregnancy study. The sample was CD8+ T cells from peripheral blood mononuclear cells, taken before pregnancy. CDR3 reads: CASSVRGSSYEQYF. The nucleotide sequence reads as follows: TGTGCCAGCAGCGTACGGGGGAGCTCCTACGAGCAGTACTTC.